This entry is about one T cell receptor beta chain. Its target is not known. The sample belongs to a study of T cells in Graves' hyperthyroidism and ophthalmopathy. Stable Graves' hyperthyroidism denoted no ophthalmopathy progression over 18 months. Patients aged 18 to 65 had newly diagnosed hyperthyroidism of under 2 months' duration. It was 8 to 10 ml of fresh peripheral blood that supplied the PBMCs. General study results and limits: Within blood appeared most thyroid clonotypes that had expanded above 0.001.

Amplified TCR beta CDR3 regions came from RNA transcripts. Carried out on the TCR CDR3, a first-round RT-PCR used the HTBI primer set. TCRdb independently ran MiXCR on the multiplex PCR reads; one entry per CDR3 protein. This repertoire shows about 520,000 distinct CDR3 sequences, around 20% found once; its top ten account for 26%. The V gene lost 3 bases and the J gene lost 7 bases, with 12 bases spanning the gap. CDR3 length: 13 residues. Input material: blood. V gene TRBV12-3 or TRBV12-4 combines with J gene TRBJ1-2; D is unclear. The TCR comes from a man aged 18 to 29 with Graves' hyperthyroidism. The CDR3 loop is CASSFGSPTGYTF. The CDR3 nucleotides read TGTGCCAGCAGTTTTGGCAGTCCCACTGGCTACACCTTC.